This T cell receptor beta chain was obtained from a study of shared clonotypes between healthy human individuals. Study context: Per-donor plates numbered three CD4 naive, three CD4 memory, two CD8 naive and one CD8 memory. Study outcomes and limitations: Although depth was large, rarefaction showed that sequencing of the sorted subsets was incomplete.

The repertoire was sequenced with immunoSEQ multiplex PCR; TCRdb's copy has only in-frame clones and lacks some. The data contain under 200,000 clones, approximately 92% of them seen just once; the ten biggest clones take up around 0.072%. The CDR3 covers 15 residues. Germline V CDR1 and CDR2: MGHRA, YSYEKL. After removal of 2 bases from V and 7 bases from J, the junction contained 9 bases not matched to a gene. A remark on this clone: Antigen unknown.

Input material: naive CD4+ T cells sorted from blood. Documented subset: CD45RA+ positively selected. The clonotype was recovered from a woman in her twenties or thirties in good health. The chain employs TRBV4-1 and TRBJ1-2; TRBD1 matches at 8 bases. In DNA, the CDR3 is TGCGCCAGCAGCCAACCTACGGACAGGGCGGCTGGCTACACCTTC. This codes for CASSQPTDRAAGYTF.